This T cell receptor (beta chain) is drawn from a study of Ad26.COV2.S vaccination and SARS-CoV-2 variants. This CDR3 spans 11 amino acids. The V and J ends lost 0 bases and 11 bases respectively, with 10 bases between them. CDR1 and CDR2 from the germline V gene are DFQATT and SNEGSKA (reference sequence). The table came from immunoSEQ multiplex PCR; TCRdb's copy has only in-frame clones and leaves some out. The repertoire holds some 460,000 clones, roughly 87% seen once, with more than 1.5% in the top ten. Treatment given: around 19 received Ad26.COV2.S at low or high dose, single or two shots; roughly five received placebo; per-sample allocation not given. Sampling took place 63 days after the first vaccine or placebo injection. Adults aged 18-55 years in Boston included the donor. Of note for this clone: What it recognizes is unknown.

Study-wide points: Recipients given vaccine exceeded placebo recipients in spike-specific TCR breadth. Substantial post-vaccination breadth of spike-specific CD8+ and CD4+ T cell responses was reported.

The receptor was isolated from a person between 18 and 60 years old who received the Ad26.COV2.S COVID-19 vaccine or a placebo. Material: peripheral blood, obtained in a trial of Ad26.COV2.S vaccine versus placebo. The chain joins TRBV20-1 to TRBJ1-1, with D possibly matching TRBD1 (5 bases). The CDR3 DNA sequence: TGCAGTGCTAGAGATGGCGCAGGGGCTTTCTTT. Its protein is CSARDGAGAFF.